This is a list of T cell receptor beta chains from one sample in a study of Ad26.COV2.S vaccination and SARS-CoV-2 variants. The method was immunoSEQ multiplex PCR; TCRdb's version includes in-frame clones alone and lacks a portion of them. This sample has about 420,000 clones, with around 89% found just once. The source was peripheral blood, collected in a trial of Ad26.COV2.S vaccine versus placebo. These receptors all come from a person aged 18-60 years who received the Ad26.COV2.S COVID-19 vaccine or a placebo. The CDR3 runs from the conserved cysteine through the conserved F or W. A D gene is named only where the DNA matches it firmly. Size values are once, few and many counts, or a class for expanded clones, and some rows have none.

d_gene: TRBD1; v_gene: TRBV6-5; abundance: once; j_gene: TRBJ2-7; CDR3nt: TGTGCCAGCAGAGATACAGGGGGCGTCGAGCAGTACTTC; CDR3aa: CASRDTGGVEQYF
d_gene: NA; v_gene: TRBV18; abundance: NA; j_gene: TRBJ2-1; CDR3nt: TGTGCCAGCTCAGACGTAGCGGACCCCGGGTACAATGAGCAGTTCTTC; CDR3aa: CASSDVADPGYNEQFF
d_gene: NA; v_gene: TRBV2; abundance: NA; j_gene: TRBJ1-3; CDR3nt: TGTGCCAGCAGTGACGCAGGGACGGGAAACACCATATATTTT; CDR3aa: CASSDAGTGNTIYF
d_gene: NA; v_gene: TRBV14; abundance: once; j_gene: TRBJ2-7; CDR3nt: TGTGCCAGCAGCCAAACGAAGGGTTACGAGCAGTACTTC; CDR3aa: CASSQTKGYEQYF
d_gene: NA; v_gene: TRBV12-5; abundance: NA; j_gene: TRBJ1-2; CDR3nt: TGTGCTAGTGGTTTGGTACTGGGCAGGGGCGAATATGGCTACACCTTC; CDR3aa: CASGLVLGRGEYGYTF
d_gene: TRBD1; v_gene: TRBV7-2; abundance: NA; j_gene: TRBJ1-1; CDR3nt: TGTGCCAGCAGCTTGGAGGGGACAGGGGCTCCGAACACTGAAGCTTTCTTT; CDR3aa: CASSLEGTGAPNTEAFF
d_gene: NA; v_gene: TRBV10-2; abundance: few; j_gene: TRBJ2-7; CDR3nt: TGCGCCAGCAGTGAAGGGTCCCACGAGCAGTACTTC; CDR3aa: CASSEGSHEQYF
d_gene: NA; v_gene: TRBV24-1; abundance: few; j_gene: TRBJ1-6; CDR3nt: TGTGCCACCCCGACAGTCAGGTCGTTTTCACCCCTCCACTTT; CDR3aa: CATPTVRSFSPLHF
d_gene: NA; v_gene: TRBV10-3; abundance: NA; j_gene: TRBJ1-4; CDR3nt: TGTGCCATCAGTGAGTCGCGGACGGACAGAGGTGAAAAACTGTTTTTT; CDR3aa: CAISESRTDRGEKLFF
d_gene: TRBD2; v_gene: TRBV7-2; abundance: once; j_gene: TRBJ2-7; CDR3nt: TGTGCCAGCAGCTTAGCGGGTAGCGGGGGCCCCTACGAGCAGTACTTC; CDR3aa: CASSLAGSGGPYEQYF
d_gene: TRBD1; v_gene: TRBV7-3; abundance: NA; j_gene: TRBJ2-5; CDR3nt: TGTGCCAGCAGCTTAGGGACAGAAGAGACCCAGTACTTC; CDR3aa: CASSLGTEETQYF
d_gene: NA; v_gene: TRBV30; abundance: NA; j_gene: TRBJ2-7; CDR3nt: TGTGCCTGGAGTCTGGGGGGCGAGCAGTACTTC; CDR3aa: CAWSLGGEQYF
d_gene: NA; v_gene: TRBV18; abundance: NA; j_gene: TRBJ2-7; CDR3nt: TGTGCCAGCTCACCAGGGGTCGGCAGGGTAAACTCCTACGAGCAGTACTTC; CDR3aa: CASSPGVGRVNSYEQYF
d_gene: NA; v_gene: TRBV27; abundance: NA; j_gene: TRBJ2-1; CDR3nt: TGTGCCAGCAGTTTGGGCAGGTACAATGAGCAGTTCTTC; CDR3aa: CASSLGRYNEQFF
d_gene: NA; v_gene: TRBV7-9; abundance: NA; j_gene: TRBJ2-7; CDR3nt: TGTGCCAGCAGCCCGGACCTCTTCCGAGTCCCCTTCGAGCAGTACTTC; CDR3aa: CASSPDLFRVPFEQYF
d_gene: NA; v_gene: TRBV7-2; abundance: NA; j_gene: TRBJ1-5; CDR3nt: TGTGCCAGCAGCTTTGGCAGGGATAGCAATCAGCCCCAGCATTTT; CDR3aa: CASSFGRDSNQPQHF
d_gene: NA; v_gene: TRBV28; abundance: once; j_gene: TRBJ2-5; CDR3nt: TGTGCCAGCAGTCCTCCTCAGACAGTCCTCGGGGAGACCCAGTACTTC; CDR3aa: CASSPPQTVLGETQYF